These T cell receptor beta chains were read from a single sample in a study of radiotherapy plus CTLA-4 blockade in lung cancer. Clones were sequenced by immunoSEQ multiplex PCR, and TCRdb holds only the in-frame ones, with some missing. The top ten hold about 38% of the sample, which has about 73,000 clones, roughly 87% seen once. The sample was peripheral blood, taken from a patient treated with radiotherapy plus ipilimumab. These receptor sequences come from a human donor with non-small cell lung cancer that progressed on radiotherapy plus ipilimumab. Both conserved end residues are trimmed from each CDR3. Each record gives: J gene, V gene, CDR3 protein.

TRBJ2-3 | TRBV7-3 | ASSLLAPDTQY
TRBJ1-3 | TRBV5-6 | ASSGLSGNTIY
TRBJ2-1 | TRBV9 | ASSELLAGANELNEQF
TRBJ2-3 | TRBV5-6 | ASSRAPTGGIPDTQY
TRBJ1-1 | TRBV6-6 | ASSYSSMSGNTEAF
TRBJ1-5 | TRBV4-3 | ASSQAAGGVDQPQH
TRBJ1-1 | TRBV7-9 | ASSSWAGTGKNTEAF
TRBJ1-1 | TRBV5-1 | ASSLDAGAMSEAF
TRBJ2-6 | TRBV5-1 | ASSLQVNSGANVLT
TRBJ2-3 | TRBV7-8 | ASSLSPKDTQY
TRBJ2-7 | TRBV5-1 | ASSFSGFPNEQY
TRBJ1-4 | TRBV9 | ASNQGPPNEKLF